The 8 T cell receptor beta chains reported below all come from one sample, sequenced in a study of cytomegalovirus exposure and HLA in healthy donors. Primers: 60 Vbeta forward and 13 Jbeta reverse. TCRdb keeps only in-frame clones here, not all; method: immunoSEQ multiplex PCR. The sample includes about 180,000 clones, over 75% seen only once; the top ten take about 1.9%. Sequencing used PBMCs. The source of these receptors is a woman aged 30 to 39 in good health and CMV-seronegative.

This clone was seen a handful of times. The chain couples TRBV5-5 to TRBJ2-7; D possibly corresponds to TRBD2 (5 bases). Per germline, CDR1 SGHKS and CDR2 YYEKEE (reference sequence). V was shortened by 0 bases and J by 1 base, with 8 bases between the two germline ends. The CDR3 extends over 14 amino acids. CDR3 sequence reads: CASSLVGRSYEQYF. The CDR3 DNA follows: TGTGCCAGCAGCTTGGTGGGGAGATCCTACGAGCAGTACTTC.

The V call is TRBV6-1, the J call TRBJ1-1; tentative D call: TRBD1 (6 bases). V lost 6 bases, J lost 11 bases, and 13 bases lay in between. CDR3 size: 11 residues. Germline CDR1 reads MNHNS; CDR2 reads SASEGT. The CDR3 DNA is TGTGCCAGCAGGGACTTGGGGGCCGCTTTCTTT. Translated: CASRDLGAAFF.

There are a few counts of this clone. The CDR3 DNA is TGCGCCAGCAGCCGAACGACCGGGACTGCTAACGAGCAGTACTTC. Its translation is CASSRTTGTANEQYF. V usage is TRBV5-1 and J usage is TRBJ2-7; TRBD2 is a possible D gene (6 bases). CDR3 length: 15 amino acids. Per the germline V gene, CDR1 is SGHRS and CDR2 is YFSETQ. V was cut by 4 bases and J by 5 bases, with 19 bases left in between.

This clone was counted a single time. CDR3 in DNA: TGTGCCAGCAGCCAGACAGGGGGCATCACAGATACGCAGTATTTT. Translation gives CASSQTGGITDTQYF. V and J are TRBV13 and TRBJ2-3, with TRBD1 identical over 10 bases. V lost 5 bases to trimming and J lost 2 bases; unmatched junction nucleotides: 4. The CDR3 is made up of 15 amino acids. CDR1 is PRHDT and CDR2 is FYEKMQ in the germline V gene (reference sequence).

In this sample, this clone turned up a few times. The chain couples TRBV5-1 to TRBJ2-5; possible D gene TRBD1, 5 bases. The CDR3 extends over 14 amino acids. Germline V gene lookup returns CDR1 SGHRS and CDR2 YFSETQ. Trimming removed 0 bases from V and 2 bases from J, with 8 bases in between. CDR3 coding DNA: TGCGCCAGCAGCTTGGGACAGAGTCAAGAGACCCAGTACTTC. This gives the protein CASSLGQSQETQYF. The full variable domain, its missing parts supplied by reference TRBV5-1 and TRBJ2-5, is KAGVTQTPRYLIKTRGQQVTLSCSPISGHRSVSWYQQTPGQGLQFLFEYFSETQRNKGNFPGRFSGRQFSNSRSEMNVSTLELGDSALYLCASSLGQSQETQYFGPGTRLLVL.

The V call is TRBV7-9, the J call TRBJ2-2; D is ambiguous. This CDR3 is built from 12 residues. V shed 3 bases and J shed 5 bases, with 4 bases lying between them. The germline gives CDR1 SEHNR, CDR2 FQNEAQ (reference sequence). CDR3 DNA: TGTGCCAGCAGCTTTCGGACCGGGGAGCTGTTTTTT. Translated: CASSFRTGELFF. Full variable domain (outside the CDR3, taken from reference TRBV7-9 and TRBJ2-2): DTGVSQNPRHKITKRGQNVTFRCDPISEHNRLYWYRQTLGQGPEFLTYFQNEAQLEKSRLLSDRFSAERPKGSFSTLEIQRTEQGDSAMYLCASSFRTGELFFGEGSRLTVL.

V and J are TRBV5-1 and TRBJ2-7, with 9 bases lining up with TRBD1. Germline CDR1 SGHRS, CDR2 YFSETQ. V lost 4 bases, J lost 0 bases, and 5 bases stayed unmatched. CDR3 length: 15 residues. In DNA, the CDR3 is TGCGCCAGCAGCCCGATGACAGGGGGCTCCTACGAGCAGTACTTC. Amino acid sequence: CASSPMTGGSYEQYF.

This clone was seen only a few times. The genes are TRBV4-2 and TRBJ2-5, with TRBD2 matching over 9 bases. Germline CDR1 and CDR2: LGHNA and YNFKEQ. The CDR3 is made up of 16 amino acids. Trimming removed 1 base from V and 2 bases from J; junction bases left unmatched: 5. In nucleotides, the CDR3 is TGTGCCAGCAGCCAAGGGCTAGCGGGGCCGCAAGAGACCCAGTACTTC. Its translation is CASSQGLAGPQETQYF.